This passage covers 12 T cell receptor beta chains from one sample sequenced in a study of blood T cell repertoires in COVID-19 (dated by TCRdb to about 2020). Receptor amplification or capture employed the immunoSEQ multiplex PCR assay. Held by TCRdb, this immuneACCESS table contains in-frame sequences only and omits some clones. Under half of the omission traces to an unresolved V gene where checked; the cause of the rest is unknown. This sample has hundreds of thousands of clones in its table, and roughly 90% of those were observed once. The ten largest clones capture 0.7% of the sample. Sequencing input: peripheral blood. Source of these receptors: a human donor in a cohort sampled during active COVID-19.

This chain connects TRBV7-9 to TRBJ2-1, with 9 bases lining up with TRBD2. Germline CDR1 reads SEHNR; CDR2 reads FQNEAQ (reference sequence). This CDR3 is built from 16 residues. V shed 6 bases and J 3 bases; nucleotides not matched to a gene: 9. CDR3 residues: CASSPRLADFYNEQFF. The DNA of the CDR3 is TGTGCCAGCAGTCCGAGACTAGCGGACTTCTACAATGAGCAGTTCTTC.

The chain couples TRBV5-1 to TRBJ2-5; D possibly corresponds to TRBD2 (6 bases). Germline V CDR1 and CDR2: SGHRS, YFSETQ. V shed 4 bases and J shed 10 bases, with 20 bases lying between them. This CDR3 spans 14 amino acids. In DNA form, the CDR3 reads TGCGCCAGCAGCCTGGGGACTCGCCCCGAGGGCCAGTACTTC. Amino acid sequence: CASSLGTRPEGQYF.

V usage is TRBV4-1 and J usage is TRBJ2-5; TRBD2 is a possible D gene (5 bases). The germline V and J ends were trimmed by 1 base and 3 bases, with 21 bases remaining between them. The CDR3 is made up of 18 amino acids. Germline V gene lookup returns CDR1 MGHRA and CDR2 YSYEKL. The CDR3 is CASSQGKGTWGEEETQYF. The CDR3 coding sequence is TGCGCCAGCAGCCAAGGGAAGGGAACCTGGGGAGAGGAAGAGACCCAGTACTTC.

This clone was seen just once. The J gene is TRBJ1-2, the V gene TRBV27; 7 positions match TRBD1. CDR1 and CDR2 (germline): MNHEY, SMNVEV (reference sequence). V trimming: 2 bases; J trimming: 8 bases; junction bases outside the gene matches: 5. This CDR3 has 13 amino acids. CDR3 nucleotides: TGTGCCAGCAGTTTAGCCGACAGGGAAGGCTACACCTTC. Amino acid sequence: CASSLADREGYTF.

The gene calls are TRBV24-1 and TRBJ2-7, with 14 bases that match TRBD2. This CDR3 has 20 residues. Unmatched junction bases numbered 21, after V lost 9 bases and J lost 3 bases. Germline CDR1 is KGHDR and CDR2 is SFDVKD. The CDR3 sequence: CATLQPPWTSGRSTHYEQYF. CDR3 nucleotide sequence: TGTGCCACCTTGCAGCCCCCCTGGACTAGCGGGAGGTCGACGCACTACGAGCAGTACTTC.

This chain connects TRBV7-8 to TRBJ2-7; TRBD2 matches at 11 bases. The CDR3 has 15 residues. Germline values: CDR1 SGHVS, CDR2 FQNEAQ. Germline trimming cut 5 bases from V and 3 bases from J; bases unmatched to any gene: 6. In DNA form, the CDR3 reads TGTGCCAGCAGCCACTGGGGACTAGCGGACTACGAGCAGTACTTC. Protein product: CASSHWGLADYEQYF. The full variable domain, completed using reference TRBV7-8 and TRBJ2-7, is GAGVSQSPRYKVAKRGQDVALRCDPISGHVSLFWYQQALGQGPEFLTYFQNEAQLDKSGLPSDRFFAERPEGSVSTLKIQRTQQEDSAVYLCASSHWGLADYEQYFGPGTRLTVT.

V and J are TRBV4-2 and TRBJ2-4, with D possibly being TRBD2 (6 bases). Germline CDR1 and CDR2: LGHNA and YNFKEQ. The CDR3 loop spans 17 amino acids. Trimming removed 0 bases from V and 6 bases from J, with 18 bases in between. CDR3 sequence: CASSQDYVGGPRNIQYF. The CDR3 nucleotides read TGTGCCAGCAGCCAAGATTATGTGGGAGGACCACGAAACATTCAGTACTTC.

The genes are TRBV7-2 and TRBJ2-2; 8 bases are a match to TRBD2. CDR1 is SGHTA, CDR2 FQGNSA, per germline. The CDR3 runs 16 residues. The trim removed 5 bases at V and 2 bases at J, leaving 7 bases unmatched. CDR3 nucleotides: TGTGCCAGCAGCCCGCGGGGGGCCTTAAACACCGGGGAGCTGTTTTTT. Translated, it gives CASSPRGALNTGELFF.

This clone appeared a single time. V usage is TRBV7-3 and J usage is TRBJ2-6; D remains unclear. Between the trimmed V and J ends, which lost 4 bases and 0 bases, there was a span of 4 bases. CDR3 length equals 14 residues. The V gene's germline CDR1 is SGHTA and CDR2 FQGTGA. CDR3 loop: CASSYSSGANVLTF. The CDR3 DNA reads TGTGCCAGCAGCTACAGCTCTGGGGCCAACGTCCTGACTTTC. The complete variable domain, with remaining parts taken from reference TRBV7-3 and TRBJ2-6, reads GAGVSQTPSNKVTEKGKYVELRCDPISGHTALYWYRQSLGQGPEFLIYFQGTGAADDSGLPNDRFFAVRPEGSVSTLKIQRTERGDSAVYLCASSYSSGANVLTFGAGSRLTVL.

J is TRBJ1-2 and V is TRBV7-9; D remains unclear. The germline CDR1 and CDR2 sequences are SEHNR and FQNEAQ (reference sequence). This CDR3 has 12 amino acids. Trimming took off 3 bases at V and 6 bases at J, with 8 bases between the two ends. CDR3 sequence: CASSFYTDGYTF. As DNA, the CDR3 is TGTGCCAGCAGCTTCTACACAGATGGCTACACCTTC.

CDR3 sequence reads: CASSRGTGRGGNYGYTF. The CDR3 DNA is TGTGCCAGCAGCCGGGGGACAGGCCGGGGAGGTAACTATGGCTACACCTTC. The V call is TRBV3-1 (or the pseudogene TRBV3-2), the J call TRBJ1-2, with TRBD1 matching over 8 bases. CDR1 LGHDT and CDR2 YNNKEL come from the germline V gene (reference sequence). Unmatched junction bases numbered 11, after V lost 4 bases and J lost 1 base. This CDR3 is built from 17 residues.

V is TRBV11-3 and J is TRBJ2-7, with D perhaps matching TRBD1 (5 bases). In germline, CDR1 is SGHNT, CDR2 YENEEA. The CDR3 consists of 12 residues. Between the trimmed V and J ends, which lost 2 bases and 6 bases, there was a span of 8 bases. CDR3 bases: TGTGCCAGCAGCTTACAGGGCGGCGAGCAGTACTTC. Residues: CASSLQGGEQYF.